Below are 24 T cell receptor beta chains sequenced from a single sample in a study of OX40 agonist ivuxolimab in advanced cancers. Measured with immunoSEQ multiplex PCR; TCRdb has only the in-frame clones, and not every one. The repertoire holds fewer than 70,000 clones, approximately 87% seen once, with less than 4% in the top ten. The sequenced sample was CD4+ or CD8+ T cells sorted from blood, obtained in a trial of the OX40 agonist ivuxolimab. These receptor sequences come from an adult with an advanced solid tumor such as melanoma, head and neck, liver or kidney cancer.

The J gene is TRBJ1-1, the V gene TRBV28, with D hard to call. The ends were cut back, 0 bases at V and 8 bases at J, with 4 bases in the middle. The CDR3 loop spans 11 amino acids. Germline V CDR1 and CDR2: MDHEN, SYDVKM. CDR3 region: CASSLWGEAFF. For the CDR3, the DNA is TGTGCCAGCAGTTTATGGGGGGAAGCTTTCTTT.

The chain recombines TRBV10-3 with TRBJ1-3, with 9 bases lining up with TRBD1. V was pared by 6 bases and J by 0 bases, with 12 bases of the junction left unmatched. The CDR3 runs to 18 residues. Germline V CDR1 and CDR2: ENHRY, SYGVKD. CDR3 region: CAIRIPGQGPSSGNTIYF. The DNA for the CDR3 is TGTGCCATCAGAATACCGGGACAGGGACCTTCCTCTGGAAACACCATATATTTT.

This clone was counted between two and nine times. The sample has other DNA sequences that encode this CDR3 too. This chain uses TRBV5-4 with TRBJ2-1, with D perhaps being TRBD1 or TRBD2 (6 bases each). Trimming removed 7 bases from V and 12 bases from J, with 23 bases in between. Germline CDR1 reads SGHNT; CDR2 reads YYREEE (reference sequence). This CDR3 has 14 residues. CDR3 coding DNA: TGTGCCAGCTCACCAGGACAGACGAATAGCGGGCAGTTCTTC. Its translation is CASSPGQTNSGQFF.

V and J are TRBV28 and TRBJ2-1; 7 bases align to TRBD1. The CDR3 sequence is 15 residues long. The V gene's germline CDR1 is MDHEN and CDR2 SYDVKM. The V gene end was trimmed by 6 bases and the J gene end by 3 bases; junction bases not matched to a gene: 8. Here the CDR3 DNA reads TGTGCCAGCAGATCAGGACAGGCCAACTACAATGAGCAGTTCTTC. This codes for CASRSGQANYNEQFF.

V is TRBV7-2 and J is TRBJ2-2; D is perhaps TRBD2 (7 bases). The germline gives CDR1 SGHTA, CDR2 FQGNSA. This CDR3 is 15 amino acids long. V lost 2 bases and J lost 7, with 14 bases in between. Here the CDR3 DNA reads TGTGCCAGCAGCTTACAAACAGGGAGGGGCGGGGAGCTGTTTTTT. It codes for CASSLQTGRGGELFF.

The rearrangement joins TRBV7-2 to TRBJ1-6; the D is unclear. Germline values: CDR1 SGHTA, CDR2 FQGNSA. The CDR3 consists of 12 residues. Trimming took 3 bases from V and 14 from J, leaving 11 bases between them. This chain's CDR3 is CASSLSESTLHF. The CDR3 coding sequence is TGTGCCAGCAGCTTGTCGGAGTCGACCCTCCACTTT.

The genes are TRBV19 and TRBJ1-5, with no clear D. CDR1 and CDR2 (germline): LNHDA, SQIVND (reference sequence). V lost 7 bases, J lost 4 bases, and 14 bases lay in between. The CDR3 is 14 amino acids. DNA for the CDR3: TGTGCCAGTATGGCCTCCGGCAGGAATCAGCCCCAGCATTTT. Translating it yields CASMASGRNQPQHF. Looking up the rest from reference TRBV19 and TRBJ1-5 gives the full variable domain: DGGITQSPKYLFRKEGQNVTLSCEQNLNHDAMYWYRQDPGQGLRLIYYSQIVNDFQKGDIAEGYSVSREKKESFPLTVTSAQKNPTAFYLCASMASGRNQPQHFGDGTRLSIL.

The CDR3 DNA follows: TGTGCCAGCAGTTTAAGGTACGAGCAGTACTTC. It codes for CASSLRYEQYF. This chain uses TRBV28 with TRBJ2-7; unclear D gene. Per germline, CDR1 MDHEN and CDR2 SYDVKM. Trimming cost V 2 bases and J 4 bases, with 3 bases left between them. There are 11 residues in the CDR3.

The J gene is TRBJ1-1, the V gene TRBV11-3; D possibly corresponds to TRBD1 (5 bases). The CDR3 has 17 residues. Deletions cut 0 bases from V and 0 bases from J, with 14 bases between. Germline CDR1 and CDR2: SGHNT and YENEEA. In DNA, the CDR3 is TGTGCCAGCAGCTTAGATCAGGGAGGGAACATGAACACTGAAGCTTTCTTT. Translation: CASSLDQGGNMNTEAFF.

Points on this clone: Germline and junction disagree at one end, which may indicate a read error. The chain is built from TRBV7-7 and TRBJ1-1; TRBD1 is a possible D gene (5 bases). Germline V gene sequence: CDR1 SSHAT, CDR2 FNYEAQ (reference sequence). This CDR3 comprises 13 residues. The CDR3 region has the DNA TGTGCTAGCAGCTCCGGGACGAACACTGAAGCTTTCTTT. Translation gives CASSSGTNTEAFF.

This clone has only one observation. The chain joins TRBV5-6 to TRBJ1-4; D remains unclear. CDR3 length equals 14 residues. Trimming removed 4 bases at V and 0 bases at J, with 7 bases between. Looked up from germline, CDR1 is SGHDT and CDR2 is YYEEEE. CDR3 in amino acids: CASSRGSTNEKLFF. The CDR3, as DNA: TGTGCCAGCAGCCGCGGGTCAACTAATGAAAAACTGTTTTTT.

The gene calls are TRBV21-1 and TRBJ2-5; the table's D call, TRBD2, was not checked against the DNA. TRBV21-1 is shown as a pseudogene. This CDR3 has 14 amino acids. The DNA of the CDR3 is TGTGCCAGCAGAGGGGCGGGGCGACAAGAGACCCAGTACTTC. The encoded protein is CASRGAGRQETQYF.

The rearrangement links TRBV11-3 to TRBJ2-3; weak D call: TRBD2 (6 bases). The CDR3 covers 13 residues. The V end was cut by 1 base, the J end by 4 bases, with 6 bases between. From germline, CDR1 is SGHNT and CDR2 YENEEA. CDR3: CASSLGEADTQYF. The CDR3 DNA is TGTGCCAGCAGCTTAGGGGAGGCAGATACGCAGTATTTT.

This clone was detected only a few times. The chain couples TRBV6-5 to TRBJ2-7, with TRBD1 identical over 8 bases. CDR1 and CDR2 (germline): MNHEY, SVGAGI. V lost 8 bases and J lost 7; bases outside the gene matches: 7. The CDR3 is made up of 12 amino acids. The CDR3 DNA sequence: TGTGCCAGCGCCAGGGGGCCAAGGGAGCAGTACTTC. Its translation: CASARGPREQYF.

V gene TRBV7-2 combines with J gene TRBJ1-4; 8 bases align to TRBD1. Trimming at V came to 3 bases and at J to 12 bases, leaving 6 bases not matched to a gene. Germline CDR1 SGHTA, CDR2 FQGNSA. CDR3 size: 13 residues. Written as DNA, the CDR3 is TGTGCCAGCAGCTTGCGACAGGGGATTCAACTGTTTTTT. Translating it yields CASSLRQGIQLFF.

The CDR3 coding sequence is TGTGCCAGCAGCCCGGGACCTTCCAATGAGCAGTTCTTC. Its protein is CASSPGPSNEQFF. The chain links TRBV7-8 to TRBJ2-1; the D gene could be TRBD1 or TRBD2 (5 bases each). With 5 bases removed from V and 6 bases from J, the gap between germline ends came to 11 bases. The CDR3 has 13 residues. Germline CDR1 SGHVS, CDR2 FQNEAQ.

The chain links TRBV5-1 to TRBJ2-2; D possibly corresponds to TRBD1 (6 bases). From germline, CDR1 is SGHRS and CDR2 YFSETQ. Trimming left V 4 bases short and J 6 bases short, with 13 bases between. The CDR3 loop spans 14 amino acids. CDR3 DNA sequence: TGCGCCAGCAGCCCTGGGCAGGGGCCCGGGGAGCTGTTTTTT. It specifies CASSPGQGPGELFF.

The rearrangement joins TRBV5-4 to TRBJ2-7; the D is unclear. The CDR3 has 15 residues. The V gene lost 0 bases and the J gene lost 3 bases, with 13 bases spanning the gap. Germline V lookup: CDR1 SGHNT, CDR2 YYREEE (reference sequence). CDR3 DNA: TGTGCCAGCAGCTTGGATTTGTGGGGTAGCTACGAGCAGTACTTC. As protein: CASSLDLWGSYEQYF.

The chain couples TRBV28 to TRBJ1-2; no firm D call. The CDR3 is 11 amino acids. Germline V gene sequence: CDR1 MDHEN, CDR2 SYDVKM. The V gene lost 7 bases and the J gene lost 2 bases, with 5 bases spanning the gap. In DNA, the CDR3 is TGTGCCAGCAACCAGAACTATGGCTACACCTTC. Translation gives CASNQNYGYTF.

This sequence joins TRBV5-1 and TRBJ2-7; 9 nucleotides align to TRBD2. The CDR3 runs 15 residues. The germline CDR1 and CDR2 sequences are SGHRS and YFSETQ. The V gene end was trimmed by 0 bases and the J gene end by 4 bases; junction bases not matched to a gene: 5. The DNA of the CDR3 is TGCGCCAGCAGCTTGGAGGCGGGGGGGAAGTACGAGCAGTACTTC. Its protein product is CASSLEAGGKYEQYF.

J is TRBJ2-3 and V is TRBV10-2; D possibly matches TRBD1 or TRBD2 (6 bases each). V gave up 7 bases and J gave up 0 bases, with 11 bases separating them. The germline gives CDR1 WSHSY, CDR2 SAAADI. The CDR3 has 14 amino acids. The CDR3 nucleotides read TGCGCCAGCAAGTGGGGGGCGAGCACAGATACGCAGTATTTT. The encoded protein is CASKWGASTDTQYF.

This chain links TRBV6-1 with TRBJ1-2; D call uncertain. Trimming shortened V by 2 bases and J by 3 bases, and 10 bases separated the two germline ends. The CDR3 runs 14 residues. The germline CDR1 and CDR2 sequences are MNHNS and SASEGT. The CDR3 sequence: CASSERQPHYGYTF. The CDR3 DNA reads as TGTGCCAGCAGTGAACGGCAGCCCCACTATGGCTACACCTTC.

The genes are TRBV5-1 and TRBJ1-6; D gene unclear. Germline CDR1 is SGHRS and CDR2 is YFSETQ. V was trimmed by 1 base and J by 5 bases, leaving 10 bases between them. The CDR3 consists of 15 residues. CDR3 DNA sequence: TGCGCCAGCAGCTTGATACCTTTCGATAATTCACCCCTCCACTTT. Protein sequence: CASSLIPFDNSPLHF.

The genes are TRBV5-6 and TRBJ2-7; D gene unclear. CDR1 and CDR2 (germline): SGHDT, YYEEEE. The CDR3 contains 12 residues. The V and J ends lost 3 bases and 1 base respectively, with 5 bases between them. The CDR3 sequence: CASSSVSYEQYF. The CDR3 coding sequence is TGTGCCAGCAGCTCTGTATCCTACGAGCAGTACTTC.